This T cell receptor beta chain was profiled in a study of cytomegalovirus exposure and HLA in healthy donors. Findings and limits, study-wide: The listing of 150 or so TCR beta chains classed them as cytomegalovirus-associated. In a later analysis, DRB1 alleles had the most associated TCRs; HLA-C alleles the fewest.

For this clone: No antigen is known for it.

PCR was performed using 60 Vbeta and 13 Jbeta primers. This table comes from immunoSEQ multiplex PCR, and its TCRdb copy is limited to in-frame clones, with some not included. The repertoire holds roughly 160,000 clones, with around 85% as singletons. This clonotype was obtained from a woman in her 30s in good health and CMV-seronegative. The sequencing sample was made of PBMCs.

The CDR3 region is CASSIDRRRGSYNEQFF. CDR3 nucleotide sequence: TGTGCCAGTAGTATAGATCGAAGGAGGGGCTCCTACAATGAGCAGTTCTTC. V gene TRBV19 combines with J gene TRBJ2-1; a possible D gene is TRBD2 (6 bases). The germline CDR1 and CDR2 sequences are LNHDA and SQIVND (reference sequence). CDR3 length: 17 amino acids. Trimming stripped 0 bases from V and 0 bases from J, with 12 bases between.